The rows below give T cell receptor beta chains drawn from one sample of a study of T cell changes during pregnancy in multiple sclerosis. Only in-frame clones appear in the TCRdb table, and some are missing; sequencing was by immunoSEQ multiplex PCR. The data contain fewer than 85,000 clones, 94% of them singletons. Source: peripheral blood, taken in the third trimester of pregnancy. The receptors shown here come from a female donor with multiple sclerosis, enrolled in a pregnancy study. The CDR3 runs from the conserved cysteine through the conserved F or W. Each record gives: D gene, V gene, clone size, J gene, CDR3 protein, CDR3 DNA. A D gene is named only where the DNA matches it firmly. Where a row states a size, it is once, few, many or the class of an expanded clone; other rows omit it.

d_gene: .
v_gene: TRBV6-1
abundance: few
j_gene: TRBJ2-6
CDR3aa: CASSEDYSGANVLTF
CDR3nt: TGTGCCAGCAGTGAGGACTACTCTGGGGCCAACGTCCTGACTTTC

d_gene: .
v_gene: TRBV30
abundance: .
j_gene: TRBJ2-1
CDR3aa: CAWRGAGVPYNEQFF
CDR3nt: TGTGCCTGGAGGGGGGCAGGGGTCCCCTACAATGAGCAGTTCTTC

d_gene: .
v_gene: TRBV6-5
abundance: .
j_gene: TRBJ1-5
CDR3aa: CASSPSKTGNQPQHF
CDR3nt: TGTGCCAGCAGCCCTTCGAAGACAGGAAATCAGCCCCAGCATTTT

d_gene: .
v_gene: TRBV14
abundance: once
j_gene: TRBJ1-3
CDR3aa: CASSHQGLGSGNTIYF
CDR3nt: TGTGCCAGCAGCCATCAGGGGTTGGGCTCTGGAAACACCATATATTTT

d_gene: TRBD2
v_gene: TRBV6-1
abundance: .
j_gene: TRBJ2-7
CDR3aa: CASRSGTRGYEQYF
CDR3nt: TGTGCCAGCAGAAGCGGGACCCGTGGGTACGAGCAGTACTTC

d_gene: TRBD2
v_gene: TRBV13
abundance: .
j_gene: TRBJ2-1
CDR3aa: CASSPQGDGTSNNEQFF
CDR3nt: TGTGCCAGCAGCCCTCAGGGCGACGGGACTAGTAACAATGAGCAGTTCTTC

d_gene: .
v_gene: TRBV2
abundance: once
j_gene: TRBJ2-1
CDR3aa: CASSSSLAGNNEQFF
CDR3nt: TGTGCCAGCTCCTCGTCCCTGGCGGGAAACAATGAGCAGTTCTTC

d_gene: TRBD2
v_gene: TRBV4-1
abundance: .
j_gene: TRBJ2-7
CDR3aa: CASSQVPTSGGFTYEQYF
CDR3nt: TGCGCCAGCAGCCAAGTACCGACTAGCGGGGGATTTACCTACGAGCAGTACTTC

d_gene: .
v_gene: TRBV7-3
abundance: .
j_gene: TRBJ2-1
CDR3aa: CASSNSRGNDNEQFF
CDR3nt: TGTGCCAGCAGCAATAGCAGAGGGAATGACAATGAGCAGTTCTTC

d_gene: .
v_gene: TRBV5-4
abundance: .
j_gene: TRBJ2-2
CDR3aa: CASSFGTNTGELFF
CDR3nt: TGTGCCAGCAGCTTTGGGACAAACACCGGGGAGCTGTTTTTT

d_gene: TRBD2
v_gene: TRBV5-1
abundance: .
j_gene: TRBJ2-1
CDR3aa: CASSLVGGGGYNEQFF
CDR3nt: TGCGCCAGCAGCTTGGTCGGCGGGGGGGGATACAATGAGCAGTTCTTC

d_gene: TRBD2
v_gene: TRBV2
abundance: .
j_gene: TRBJ2-7
CDR3aa: CASSGLAAVYEQYF
CDR3nt: TGTGCCAGCAGTGGACTAGCTGCGGTCTACGAGCAGTACTTC

d_gene: TRBD1
v_gene: TRBV18
abundance: .
j_gene: TRBJ2-1
CDR3aa: CASSNPTGDFHNEQFF
CDR3nt: TGTGCCAGCTCTAACCCGACAGGGGATTTCCACAATGAGCAGTTCTTC

d_gene: TRBD1
v_gene: TRBV13
abundance: once
j_gene: TRBJ1-5
CDR3aa: CASSLHGTDNQPQHF
CDR3nt: TGTGCCAGCAGCCTACACGGGACAGACAATCAGCCCCAGCATTTT

d_gene: .
v_gene: TRBV19
abundance: .
j_gene: TRBJ1-5
CDR3aa: CASSTMEKRWAQHF
CDR3nt: TGTGCCAGTAGTACTATGGAAAAGAGGTGGGCCCAGCATTTT

d_gene: TRBD2
v_gene: TRBV19
abundance: once
j_gene: TRBJ2-5
CDR3aa: CASSMGLEETQYF
CDR3nt: TGTGCCAGTAGTATGGGACTAGAAGAGACCCAGTACTTC

d_gene: TRBD1
v_gene: TRBV27
abundance: .
j_gene: TRBJ1-6
CDR3aa: CASSPYGTGEPAPLHF
CDR3nt: TGTGCCAGCAGTCCGTATGGGACAGGGGAACCGGCACCCCTCCACTTT

d_gene: .
v_gene: TRBV9
abundance: .
j_gene: TRBJ2-7
CDR3aa: CASSVAGAGTYEQYF
CDR3nt: TGTGCCAGCAGCGTAGCAGGGGCAGGCACCTACGAGCAGTACTTC

d_gene: TRBD2
v_gene: TRBV27
abundance: once
j_gene: TRBJ2-1
CDR3aa: CASRTLAGGPHEQFF
CDR3nt: TGTGCCAGCAGAACCCTAGCGGGGGGGCCACATGAGCAGTTCTTC

d_gene: TRBD1
v_gene: TRBV13
abundance: once
j_gene: TRBJ1-1
CDR3aa: CASSTGQGSTEAFF
CDR3nt: TGTGCCAGCAGCACGGGACAGGGAAGCACTGAAGCTTTCTTT

d_gene: .
v_gene: TRBV19
abundance: .
j_gene: TRBJ1-3
CDR3aa: CASKPTGPGNTIYF
CDR3nt: TGTGCCAGTAAACCGACAGGCCCTGGAAACACCATATATTTT

d_gene: .
v_gene: TRBV6-6
abundance: .
j_gene: TRBJ2-7
CDR3aa: CATLAAAYDEQYF
CDR3nt: TGTGCCACCTTGGCGGCGGCCTATGACGAGCAGTACTTC

d_gene: .
v_gene: TRBV10-3
abundance: .
j_gene: TRBJ1-1
CDR3aa: CAISGLNREDTEAFF
CDR3nt: TGTGCCATCAGTGGTCTGAACAGGGAAGACACTGAAGCTTTCTTT

d_gene: TRBD2
v_gene: TRBV4-2
abundance: .
j_gene: TRBJ2-1
CDR3aa: CASSQKPLAGGGEQFF
CDR3nt: TGTGCCAGCAGCCAAAAACCTCTAGCGGGGGGTGGTGAGCAGTTCTTC

d_gene: .
v_gene: TRBV25-1
abundance: .
j_gene: TRBJ2-5
CDR3aa: CASRELGGDQETQYF
CDR3nt: TGTGCCAGCAGAGAGTTGGGGGGTGACCAAGAGACCCAGTACTTC

d_gene: TRBD1
v_gene: TRBV5-6
abundance: .
j_gene: TRBJ2-5
CDR3aa: CASSLVQGVLQETQYF
CDR3nt: TGTGCCAGCAGCTTGGTCCAGGGGGTACTACAAGAGACCCAGTACTTC

d_gene: .
v_gene: TRBV30
abundance: .
j_gene: TRBJ2-3
CDR3aa: CAWGDGTKNTDTQYF
CDR3nt: TGTGCCTGGGGGGATGGGACAAAAAACACAGATACGCAGTATTTT

d_gene: TRBD1
v_gene: TRBV7-2
abundance: .
j_gene: TRBJ1-2
CDR3aa: CASSPGQGASGYTF
CDR3nt: TGTGCCAGCAGCCCGGGACAGGGGGCGAGTGGCTACACCTTC

d_gene: .
v_gene: TRBV9
abundance: .
j_gene: TRBJ1-1
CDR3aa: CASSVQRTAGGTEAFF
CDR3nt: TGTGCCAGCAGCGTACAAAGGACAGCCGGGGGGACTGAAGCTTTCTTT

d_gene: TRBD1
v_gene: TRBV27
abundance: .
j_gene: TRBJ1-2
CDR3aa: CASRSDRVGFYTF
CDR3nt: TGTGCCAGCAGATCCGACAGGGTTGGATTCTACACCTTC

d_gene: .
v_gene: TRBV29-1
abundance: .
j_gene: TRBJ1-1
CDR3aa: CSVLQGLGTEAFF
CDR3nt: TGCAGCGTTCTACAGGGTTTGGGGACTGAAGCTTTCTTT

d_gene: .
v_gene: TRBV6-5
abundance: .
j_gene: TRBJ2-1
CDR3aa: CASSYSGDNTEQFF
CDR3nt: TGTGCCAGCAGTTACTCAGGGGACAACACTGAGCAGTTCTTC

d_gene: .
v_gene: TRBV7-9
abundance: once
j_gene: TRBJ2-7
CDR3aa: CASSLSGYEQYF
CDR3nt: TGTGCCAGCAGCTTATCCGGGTACGAGCAGTACTTC

d_gene: TRBD1
v_gene: TRBV5-1
abundance: .
j_gene: TRBJ1-2
CDR3aa: CASSPGQGHGYTF
CDR3nt: TGCGCCAGCAGCCCCGGACAGGGACATGGCTACACCTTC

d_gene: .
v_gene: TRBV27
abundance: .
j_gene: TRBJ2-3
CDR3aa: CASRSTGTFTDTQYF
CDR3nt: TGTGCCAGCAGGAGTACCGGGACTTTTACAGATACGCAGTATTTT

d_gene: TRBD1
v_gene: TRBV25-1
abundance: .
j_gene: TRBJ2-2
CDR3aa: CASSERPDRGSNTGELFF
CDR3nt: TGTGCCAGCAGTGAACGTCCGGACAGGGGGTCGAACACCGGGGAGCTGTTTTTT

d_gene: .
v_gene: TRBV6-5
abundance: .
j_gene: TRBJ1-1
CDR3aa: CASSYSWAGNTEAFF
CDR3nt: TGTGCCAGCAGTTACTCGTGGGCAGGAAACACTGAAGCTTTCTTT